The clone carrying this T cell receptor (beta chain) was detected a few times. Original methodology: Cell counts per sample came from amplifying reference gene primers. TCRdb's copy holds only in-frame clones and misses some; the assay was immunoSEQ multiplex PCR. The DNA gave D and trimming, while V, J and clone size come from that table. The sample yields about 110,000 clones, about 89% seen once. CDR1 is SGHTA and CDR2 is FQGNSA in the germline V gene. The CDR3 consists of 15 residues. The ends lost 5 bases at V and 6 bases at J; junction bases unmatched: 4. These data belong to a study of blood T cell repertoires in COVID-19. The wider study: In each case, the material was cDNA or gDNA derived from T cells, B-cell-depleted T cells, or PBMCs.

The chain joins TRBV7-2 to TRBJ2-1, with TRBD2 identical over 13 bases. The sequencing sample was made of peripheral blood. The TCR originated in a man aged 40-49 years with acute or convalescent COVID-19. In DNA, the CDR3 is TGTGCCAGCAGCCCAAGACTAGCGGGGGGCAATGAGCAGTTCTTC. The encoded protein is CASSPRLAGGNEQFF.